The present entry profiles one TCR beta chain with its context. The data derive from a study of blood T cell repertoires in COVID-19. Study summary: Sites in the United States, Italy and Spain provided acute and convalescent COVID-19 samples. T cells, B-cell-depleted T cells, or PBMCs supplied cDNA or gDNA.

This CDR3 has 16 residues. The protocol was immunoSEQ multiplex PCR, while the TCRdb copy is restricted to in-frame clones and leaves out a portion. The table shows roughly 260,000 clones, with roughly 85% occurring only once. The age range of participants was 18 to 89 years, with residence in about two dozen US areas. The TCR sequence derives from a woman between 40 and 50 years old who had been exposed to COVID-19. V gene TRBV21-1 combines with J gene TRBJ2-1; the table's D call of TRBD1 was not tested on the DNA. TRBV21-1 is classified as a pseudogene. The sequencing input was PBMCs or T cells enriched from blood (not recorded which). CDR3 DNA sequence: TGTGCCAGCAGCAAAAGGGGACAGGGGAGTAGGTATGAGCAGTTCTTC. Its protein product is CASSKRGQGSRYEQFF.